This entry lists 15 T cell receptor beta chains sequenced from one sample in a study of regulatory T cells in long-lasting Graves disease. This sample's time point: persistent/refractory GD, antithyroid drugs over 5 years with positive TRAb. The TCR library was prepared using RNA isolated from PBMCs. Libraries of TCR beta came from iRepertoire HTBI primers plus Arm-PCR of CDR3 regions. TCRdb ran MiXCR on the multiplex PCR reads and lists one entry per CDR3 protein. Among roughly 400,000 distinct CDR3 sequences, more than 20% were seen once, and the ten largest hold roughly 20%. Sequencing used peripheral blood mononuclear cells (PBMCs), obtained when the disease was refractory, from a patient treated with antithyroid drugs. These receptors were obtained from a female donor with Graves disease.

The V and J genes are TRBV19 and TRBJ1-5; TRBD1 is a possible D gene (5 bases). The CDR3 loop spans 16 amino acids. Germline V gene data show CDR1 as LNHDA and CDR2 as SQIVND (reference sequence). The V end was cut by 3 bases, the J end by 7 bases, with 19 bases between. In nucleotides, the CDR3 is TGTGCCAGTAGTATCCCTTGGGCGGGGACGAAACAGCCCCAGCATTTT. Residues: CASSIPWAGTKQPQHF.

This clonotype was counted ten times or more. The chain uses TRBV7-9 and TRBJ1-2; 10 positions match TRBD1. With 2 bases clipped from V and 8 bases from J, the junction kept 11 bases outside the gene matches. From germline, CDR1 is SEHNR and CDR2 FQNEAQ (reference sequence). The CDR3 is 16 amino acids. The CDR3 bases are TGTGCCAGCAGCTTAACAGGACAGGGGGTCGTTAGGGGCTACACCTTC. Amino acid sequence: CASSLTGQGVVRGYTF.

This clonotype was seen repeatedly, ten times or more. CDR3 nucleotide sequence: TGTGCCAGCAGTTTTGATATACCTAACTATGGCTACACCTTC. Residues: CASSFDIPNYGYTF. The chain has TRBV28 and TRBJ1-2, with D hard to call. Germline CDR1 reads MDHEN; CDR2 reads SYDVKM. This CDR3 comprises 14 residues. Trimming stripped 3 bases from V and 0 bases from J, with 8 bases between.

There are many counts of this clonotype. This chain uses TRBV20-1 with TRBJ2-5; TRBD2 matches 11 bases. Germline V gene lookup returns CDR1 DFQATT and CDR2 SNEGSKA (reference sequence). V gave up 0 bases and J gave up 0 bases; unmatched junction bases: 9. This CDR3 has 18 amino acids. The CDR3 region has the DNA TGCAGTGCTAGAGACCTATATAGCGGGAGGGTAAACCAAGAGACCCAGTACTTC. Its translation is CSARDLYSGRVNQETQYF.

This rearrangement joins TRBV10-2 to TRBJ1-5; 8 nucleotides match TRBD1. Per germline, CDR1 WSHSY and CDR2 SAAADI. This CDR3 comprises 14 residues. With 6 bases clipped from V and 6 bases from J, the junction kept 7 bases outside the gene matches. CDR3 in DNA: TGCGCCAGCAGCCCTGGACAGGGTTTTCAGCCCCAGCATTTT. It translates to CASSPGQGFQPQHF.

In its sample, this clonotype was seen many times. The J gene is TRBJ1-2, the V gene TRBV3-1, with 12 bases matching TRBD1. Germline V gives CDR1 LGHDT, CDR2 YNNKEL (reference sequence). V trimming: 6 bases; J trimming: 7 bases; junction bases outside the gene matches: 6. CDR3 length equals 14 residues. CDR3 nucleotides: TGTGCCAGCAGAAGCGGGACAGGGGGCTTTGGCTACACCTTC. It is translated as CASRSGTGGFGYTF.

This clonotype was counted between two and nine times. The chain is built from TRBV30 and TRBJ1-1, with D possibly TRBD1 on 5 matching bases. The germline gives CDR1 GTSNPN, CDR2 SVGIG (reference sequence). V was trimmed by 4 bases and J by 4 bases, leaving 19 bases between them. The CDR3 is 15 residues long. CDR3 sequence: CAWIPWLTVTTEAFF. CDR3 nucleotides: TGTGCCTGGATCCCGTGGTTGACAGTAACCACTGAAGCTTTCTTT.

The V call is TRBV20-1, the J call TRBJ1-2, with D uncertain. Trimming removed 6 bases from V and 5 bases from J, with 4 bases in between. The CDR3 sequence is 9 residues long. The germline V gene encodes CDR1 DFQATT and CDR2 SNEGSKA (reference sequence). CDR3 in DNA: TGCAGTGCCGGTTATGGCTACACCTTC. It codes for CSAGYGYTF.

The V call is TRBV5-1, the J call TRBJ2-5; TRBD1 matches 7 bases. The CDR3 runs 15 residues. J was trimmed by 3 bases and V by 4 bases; bases with no gene match: 9. Germline V gene data show CDR1 as SGHRS and CDR2 as YFSETQ. CDR3 nucleotides: TGCGCCAGCAGCCCAGCTGACAGGGAAAAAGAGACCCAGTACTTC. Translating it yields CASSPADREKETQYF.

The genes are TRBV9 and TRBJ1-5; D might be TRBD1 (5 bases). CDR3 size: 14 residues. The V end was cut by 4 bases, the J end by 7 bases, with 15 bases between. The germline V gene has CDR1 SGDLS and CDR2 YYNGEE. In DNA, the CDR3 is TGTGCCAGCAGCCTCGGGACCGATGGGCAGCCCCAGCATTTT. Translated, it gives CASSLGTDGQPQHF.

This clonotype was detected ten times or more. This chain uses TRBV27 with TRBJ2-5; D not resolved. The CDR3 covers 14 residues. Germline CDR1 MNHEY, CDR2 SMNVEV (reference sequence). The V and J ends lost 6 bases and 5 bases respectively, with 16 bases between them. In DNA, the CDR3 is TGTGCCAGCAGCGCCTTGTTGGGAATGGAGACCCAGTACTTC. It specifies CASSALLGMETQYF.

This clonotype was counted at least ten times. The chain has TRBV6-1 and TRBJ2-7; 8 bases agree with TRBD1. Losses at the gene ends were 5 bases for V and 3 bases for J; bases not matched to a gene: 3. This CDR3 has 13 amino acids. Germline loops: CDR1 MNHNS, CDR2 SASEGT. Here the CDR3 reads CASSPDRGYEQYF. The CDR3 bases are TGTGCCAGCAGTCCTGACAGGGGCTACGAGCAGTACTTC.

The chain uses TRBV30 and TRBJ2-5; 9 nucleotides match TRBD1. The CDR3 sequence is 14 residues long. The J segment lost 6 bases and the V segment lost 8 bases, leaving 13 bases of the junction unmatched. Germline assignment: CDR1 GTSNPN and CDR2 SVGIG (reference sequence). The CDR3 loop is CAQNRGRRRKTQYF. In DNA form, the CDR3 reads TGTGCCCAGAACAGGGGGCGCCGGAGGAAGACCCAGTACTTC.

The rearrangement links TRBV6-5 to TRBJ1-2; 9 bases are a match to TRBD1. CDR1 is MNHEY, CDR2 SVGAGI, per germline. Trimming cost V 2 bases and J 6 bases; bases outside gene matches: 13. The CDR3 runs to 17 residues. In nucleotides, the CDR3 is TGTGCCAGCAGTTACGGGCTAACAGGGGGCTTTTTGGATGGCTACACCTTC. It translates to CASSYGLTGGFLDGYTF.

J is TRBJ2-7 and V is TRBV19, with D possibly matching TRBD2 (6 bases). The CDR3 loop spans 13 amino acids. The V gene's germline CDR1 is LNHDA and CDR2 SQIVND (reference sequence). The ends were cut back, 3 bases at V and 12 bases at J, with 18 bases in the middle. CDR3 protein: CASSISRDSRRYF. The CDR3 DNA reads TGTGCCAGTAGTATCTCCCGGGACTCCAGACGGTACTTC.